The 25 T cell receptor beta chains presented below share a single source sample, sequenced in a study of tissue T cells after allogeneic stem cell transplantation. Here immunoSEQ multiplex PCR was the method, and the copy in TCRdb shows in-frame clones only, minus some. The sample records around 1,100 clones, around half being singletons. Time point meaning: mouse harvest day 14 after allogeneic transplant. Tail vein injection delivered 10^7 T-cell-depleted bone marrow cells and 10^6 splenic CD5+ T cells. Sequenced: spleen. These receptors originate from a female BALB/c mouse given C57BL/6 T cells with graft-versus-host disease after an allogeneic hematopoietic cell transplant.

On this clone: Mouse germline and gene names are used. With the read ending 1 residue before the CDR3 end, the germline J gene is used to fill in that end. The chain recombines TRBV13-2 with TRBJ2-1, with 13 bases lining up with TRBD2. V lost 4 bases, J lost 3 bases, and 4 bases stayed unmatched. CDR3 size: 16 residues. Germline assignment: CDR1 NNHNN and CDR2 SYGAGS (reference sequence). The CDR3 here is CASGQGLGGVYAEQFF. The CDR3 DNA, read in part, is TGTGCCAGCGGTCAGGGACTGGGGGGGGTCTATGCTGAGCAGTTC.

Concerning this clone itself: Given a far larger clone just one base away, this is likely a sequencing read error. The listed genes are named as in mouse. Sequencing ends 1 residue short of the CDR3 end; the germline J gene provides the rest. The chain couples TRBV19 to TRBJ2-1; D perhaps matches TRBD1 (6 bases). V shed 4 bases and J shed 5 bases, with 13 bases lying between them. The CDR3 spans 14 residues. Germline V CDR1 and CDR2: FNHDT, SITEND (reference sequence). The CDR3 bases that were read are TGTGCCAGCAGTCCCGGGACAAACCATGCTGAGCAGTTC. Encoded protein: CASSPGTNHAEQF. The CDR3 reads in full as CASSPGTNHAEQFF.

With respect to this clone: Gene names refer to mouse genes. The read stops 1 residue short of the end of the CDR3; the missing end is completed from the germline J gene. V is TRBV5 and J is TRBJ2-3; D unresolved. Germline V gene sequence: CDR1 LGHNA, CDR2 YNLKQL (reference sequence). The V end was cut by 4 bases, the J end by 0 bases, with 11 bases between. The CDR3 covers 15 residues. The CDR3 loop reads CASSPRHSSAETLYF. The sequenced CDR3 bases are TGTGCCAGCAGCCCCCGACACTCTAGTGCAGAAACGCTGTAT.

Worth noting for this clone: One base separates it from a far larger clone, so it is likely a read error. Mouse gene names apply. Partial CDR3 DNA: TGTGCCAGCTGTGGGACAGGGGATACGCTCTAT. This translates into CASCGTGDTLY. From start to end, the CDR3 is CASCGTGDTLYF. This chain connects TRBV13-3 to TRBJ1-3; 10 bases align to TRBD1. The sequenced fragment ends 1 residue before the CDR3 boundary, so the rest is inferred from the germline J gene. The CDR3 has 12 amino acids. Trimming at V came to 7 bases and at J to 8 bases, leaving 3 bases not matched to a gene. Germline CDR1 is NNHDY and CDR2 is SYVADS.

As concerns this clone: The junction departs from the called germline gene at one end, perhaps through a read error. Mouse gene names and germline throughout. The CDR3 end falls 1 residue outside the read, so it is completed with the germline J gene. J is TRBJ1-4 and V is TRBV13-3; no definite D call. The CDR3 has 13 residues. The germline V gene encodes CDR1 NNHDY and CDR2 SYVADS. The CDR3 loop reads CASGDLSNERLFF. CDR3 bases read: TGTGCCAGCGGTGACCTTTCCAACGAAAGATTATTT.

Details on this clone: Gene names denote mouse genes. This CDR3 reads CASSQDRASGNTLYF. The CDR3 DNA, read in part, is TGTGCCAGCAGCCAAGACAGGGCGTCTGGAAATACGCTCTAT. V gene TRBV5 combines with J gene TRBJ1-3, with D possibly matching TRBD1 (5 bases). The CDR3 end is not reached by the read, which stops 1 residue before it; the germline J gene fills it in. Germline V gene lookup returns CDR1 LGHNA and CDR2 YNLKQL (reference sequence). The V and J ends lost 0 bases and 1 base respectively, with 7 bases between them. The CDR3 contains 15 residues.

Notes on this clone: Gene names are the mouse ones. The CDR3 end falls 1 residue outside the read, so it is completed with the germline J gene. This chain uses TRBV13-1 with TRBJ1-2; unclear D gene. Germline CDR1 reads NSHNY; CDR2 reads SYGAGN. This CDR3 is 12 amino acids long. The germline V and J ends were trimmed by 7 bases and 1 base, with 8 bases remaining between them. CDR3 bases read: TGTGCCAGCGGGTCAGGAAACTCCGACTACACC. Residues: CASGSGNSDYT. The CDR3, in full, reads CASGSGNSDYTF.

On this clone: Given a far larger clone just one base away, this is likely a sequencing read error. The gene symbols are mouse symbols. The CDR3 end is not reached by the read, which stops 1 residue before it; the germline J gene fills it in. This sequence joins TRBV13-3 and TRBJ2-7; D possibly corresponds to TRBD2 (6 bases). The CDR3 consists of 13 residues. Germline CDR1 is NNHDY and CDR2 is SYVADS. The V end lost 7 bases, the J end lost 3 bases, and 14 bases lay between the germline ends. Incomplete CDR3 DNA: TGTGCCAGCCGTGGGACTTCCAACTATGAACAGTAC. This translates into CASRGTSNYEQY. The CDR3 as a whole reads CASRGTSNYEQYF.

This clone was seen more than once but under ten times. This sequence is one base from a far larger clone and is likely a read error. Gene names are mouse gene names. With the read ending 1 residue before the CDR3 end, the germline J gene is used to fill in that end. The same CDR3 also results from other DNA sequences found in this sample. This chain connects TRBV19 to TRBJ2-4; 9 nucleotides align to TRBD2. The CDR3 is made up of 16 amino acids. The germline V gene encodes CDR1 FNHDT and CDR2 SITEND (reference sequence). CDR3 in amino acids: CASSIGTGSSHNTLYF. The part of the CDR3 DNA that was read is TGTGCCAGCAGTATTGGGACTGGGTCTAGTCACAACACCTTGTAC.

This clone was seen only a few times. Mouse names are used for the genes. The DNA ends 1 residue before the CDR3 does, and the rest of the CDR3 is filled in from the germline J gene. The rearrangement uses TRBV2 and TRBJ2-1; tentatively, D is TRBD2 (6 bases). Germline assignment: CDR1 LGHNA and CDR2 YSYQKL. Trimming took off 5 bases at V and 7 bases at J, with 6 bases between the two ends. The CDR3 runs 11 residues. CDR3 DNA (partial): TGTGCCAGCAGCGGGGGGGCTGAGCAGTTC. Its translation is CASSGGAEQF. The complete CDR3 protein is CASSGGAEQFF.

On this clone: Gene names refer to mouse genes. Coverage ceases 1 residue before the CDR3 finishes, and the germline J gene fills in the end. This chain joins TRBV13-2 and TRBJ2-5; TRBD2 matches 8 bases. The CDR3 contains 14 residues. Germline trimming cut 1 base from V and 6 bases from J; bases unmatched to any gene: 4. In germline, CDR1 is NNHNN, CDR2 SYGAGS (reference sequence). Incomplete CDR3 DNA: TGTGCCAGCGGTGATAGGGGGGGGCGGGACACCCAGTAC. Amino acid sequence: CASGDRGGRDTQY. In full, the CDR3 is CASGDRGGRDTQYF.

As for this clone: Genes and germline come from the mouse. The sequenced part of the CDR3 DNA is TGCACCTGCAGTGCAGACAGAAACACAGAAGTCTTC. The encoded protein is CTCSADRNTEVF. The CDR3 as a whole reads CTCSADRNTEVFF. The J gene is TRBJ1-1, the V gene TRBV1; the D is unclear. The read ends 1 residue early relative to the CDR3; the germline J gene fills the gap. The V gene's germline CDR1 is NSQYPW and CDR2 LRSPGD (reference sequence). The CDR3 totals 13 residues. The germline V and J ends were trimmed by 0 bases and 1 base, with 3 bases remaining between them.

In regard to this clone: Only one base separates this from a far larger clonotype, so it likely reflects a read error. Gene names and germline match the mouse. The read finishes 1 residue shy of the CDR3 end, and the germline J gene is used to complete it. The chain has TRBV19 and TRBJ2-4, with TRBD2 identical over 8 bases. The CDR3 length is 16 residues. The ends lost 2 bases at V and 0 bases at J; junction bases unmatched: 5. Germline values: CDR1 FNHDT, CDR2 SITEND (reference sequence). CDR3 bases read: TGTGCCAGCAGTATTTGGACTGGGTCTAGTCAAAACACCTTGTAC. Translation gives CASSIWTGSSQNTLY. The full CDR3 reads CASSIWTGSSQNTLYF.

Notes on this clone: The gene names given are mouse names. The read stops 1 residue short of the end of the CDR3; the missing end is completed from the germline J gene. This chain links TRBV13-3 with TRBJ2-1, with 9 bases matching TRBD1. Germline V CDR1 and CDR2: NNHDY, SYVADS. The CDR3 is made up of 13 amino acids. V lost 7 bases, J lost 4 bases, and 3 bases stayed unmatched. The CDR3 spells CASGDRDYAEQFF. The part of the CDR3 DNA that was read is TGTGCCAGCGGGGACAGGGATTATGCTGAGCAGTTC.

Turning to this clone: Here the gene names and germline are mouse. The CDR3 loop is CASSPGLLSAETLYF. The covered CDR3 bases are TGTGCCAGCTCTCCCGGACTCCTTAGTGCAGAAACGCTGTAT. The chain couples TRBV12-1 to TRBJ2-3; D may be TRBD2 (5 bases). With the read ending 1 residue before the CDR3 end, the germline J gene is used to fill in that end. V gave up 2 bases and J gave up 0 bases, with 11 bases separating them. The CDR3 is 15 amino acids. The germline gives CDR1 SGHSN, CDR2 HYEKVE. Looking up the rest from reference TRBV12-1 and TRBJ2-3 gives the full variable domain: DSGVVQSPRHIIKEKGGRSVLTCIPISGHSNVVWYQQTLGKELKFLIQHYEKVERDKGFLPSRFSVQQFDDYHSEMNMSALELEDSAMYFCASSPGLLSAETLYFGSGTRLTVL.

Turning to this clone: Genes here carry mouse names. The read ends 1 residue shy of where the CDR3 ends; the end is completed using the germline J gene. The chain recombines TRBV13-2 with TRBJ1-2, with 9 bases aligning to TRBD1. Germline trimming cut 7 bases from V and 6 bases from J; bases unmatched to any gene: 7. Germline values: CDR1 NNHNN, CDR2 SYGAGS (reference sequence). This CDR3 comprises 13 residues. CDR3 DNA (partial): TGTGCCAGCAGTGGGGGACAGGGACCCGACTACACC. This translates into CASSGGQGPDYT. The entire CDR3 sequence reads CASSGGQGPDYTF.

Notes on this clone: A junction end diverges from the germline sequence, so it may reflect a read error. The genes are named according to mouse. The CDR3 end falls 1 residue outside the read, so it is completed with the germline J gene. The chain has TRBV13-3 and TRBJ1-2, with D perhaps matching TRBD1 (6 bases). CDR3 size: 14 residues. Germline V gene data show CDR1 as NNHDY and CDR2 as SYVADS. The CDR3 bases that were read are TGTGCCAGCGGTGATGTACAGGGAGACTCCGACTACACC. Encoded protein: CASGDVQGDSDYT. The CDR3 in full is CASGDVQGDSDYTF.

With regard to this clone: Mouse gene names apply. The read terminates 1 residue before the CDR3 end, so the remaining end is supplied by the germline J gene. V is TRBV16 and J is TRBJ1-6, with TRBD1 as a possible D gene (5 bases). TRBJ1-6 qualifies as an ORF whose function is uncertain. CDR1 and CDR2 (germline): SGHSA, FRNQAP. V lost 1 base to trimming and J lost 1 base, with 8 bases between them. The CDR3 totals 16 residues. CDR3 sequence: CASSLGGRSYNSPLYF. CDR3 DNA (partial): TGTGCAAGCAGCTTAGGGGGGAGATCCTATAATTCGCCCCTCTAC.

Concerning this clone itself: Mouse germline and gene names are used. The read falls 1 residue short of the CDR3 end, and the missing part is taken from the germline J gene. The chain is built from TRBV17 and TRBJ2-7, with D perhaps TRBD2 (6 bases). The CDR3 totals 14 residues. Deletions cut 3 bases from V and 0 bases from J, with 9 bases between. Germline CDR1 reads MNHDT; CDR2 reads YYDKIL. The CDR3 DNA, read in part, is TGTGCTAGCAGTAGTCTGGGGAGCTCCTATGAACAGTAC. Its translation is CASSSLGSSYEQY. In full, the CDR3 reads CASSSLGSSYEQYF.

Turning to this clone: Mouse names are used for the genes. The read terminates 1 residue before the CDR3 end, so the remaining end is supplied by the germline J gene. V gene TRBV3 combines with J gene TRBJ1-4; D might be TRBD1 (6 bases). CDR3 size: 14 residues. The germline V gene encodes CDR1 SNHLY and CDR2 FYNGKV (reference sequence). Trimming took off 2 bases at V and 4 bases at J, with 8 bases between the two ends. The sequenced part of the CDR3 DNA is TGTGCCAGCAGCTTACACAGGGACAACGAAAGATTATTT. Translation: CASSLHRDNERLF. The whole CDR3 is CASSLHRDNERLFF.

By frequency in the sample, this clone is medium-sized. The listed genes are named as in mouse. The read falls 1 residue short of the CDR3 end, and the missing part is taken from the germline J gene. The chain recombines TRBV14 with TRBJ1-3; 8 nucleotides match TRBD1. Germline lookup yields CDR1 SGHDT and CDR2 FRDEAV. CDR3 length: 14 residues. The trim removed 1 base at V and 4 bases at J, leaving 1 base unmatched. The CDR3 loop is CASSFAGGGNTLYF. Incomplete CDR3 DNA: TGTGCCAGCAGTTTCGCAGGGGGCGGAAATACGCTCTAT. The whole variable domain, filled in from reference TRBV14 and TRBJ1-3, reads EAGVTQSPRYAVLQEGQAVSFWCDPISGHDTLYWYQQPRDQGPQLLVYFRDEAVIDNSQLPSDRFSAVRPKGTNSTLKIQSAKQGDTATYLCASSFAGGGNTLYFGEGSRLIVV.

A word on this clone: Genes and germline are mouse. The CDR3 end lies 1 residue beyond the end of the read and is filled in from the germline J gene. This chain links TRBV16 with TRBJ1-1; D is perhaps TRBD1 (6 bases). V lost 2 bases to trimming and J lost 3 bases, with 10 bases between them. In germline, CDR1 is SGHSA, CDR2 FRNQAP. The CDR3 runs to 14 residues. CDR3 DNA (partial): TGTGCAAGCAGCTTAAGAGGGGGTGACACAGAAGTCTTC. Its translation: CASSLRGGDTEVF. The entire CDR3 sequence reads CASSLRGGDTEVFF.

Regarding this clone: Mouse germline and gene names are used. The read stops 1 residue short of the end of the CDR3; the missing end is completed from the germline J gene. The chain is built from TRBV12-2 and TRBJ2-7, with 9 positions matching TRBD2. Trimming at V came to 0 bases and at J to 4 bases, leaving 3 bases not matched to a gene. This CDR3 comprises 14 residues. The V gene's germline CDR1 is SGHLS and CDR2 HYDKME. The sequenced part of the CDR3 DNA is TGTGCCAGCTCTCTCGAAACTGGGGGGTATGAACAGTAC. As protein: CASSLETGGYEQY. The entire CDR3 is CASSLETGGYEQYF.

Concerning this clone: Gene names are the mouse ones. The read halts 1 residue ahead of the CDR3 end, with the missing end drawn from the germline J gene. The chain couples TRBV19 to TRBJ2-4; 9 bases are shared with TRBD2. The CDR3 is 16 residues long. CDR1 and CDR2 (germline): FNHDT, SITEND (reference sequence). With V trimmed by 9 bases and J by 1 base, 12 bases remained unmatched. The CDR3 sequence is CATRIGTGSRQNTLYF. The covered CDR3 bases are TGTGCCACCCGTATTGGGACTGGGTCTCGTCAAAACACCTTGTAC.

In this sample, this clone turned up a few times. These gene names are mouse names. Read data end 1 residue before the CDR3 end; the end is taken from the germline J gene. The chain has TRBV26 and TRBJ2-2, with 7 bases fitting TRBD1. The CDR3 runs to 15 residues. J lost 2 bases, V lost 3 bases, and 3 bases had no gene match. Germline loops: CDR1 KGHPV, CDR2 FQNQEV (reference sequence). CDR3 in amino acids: CASSLRGWNTGQLYF. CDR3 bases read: TGTGCCAGCAGTCTCAGGGGGTGGAACACCGGGCAGCTCTAC.